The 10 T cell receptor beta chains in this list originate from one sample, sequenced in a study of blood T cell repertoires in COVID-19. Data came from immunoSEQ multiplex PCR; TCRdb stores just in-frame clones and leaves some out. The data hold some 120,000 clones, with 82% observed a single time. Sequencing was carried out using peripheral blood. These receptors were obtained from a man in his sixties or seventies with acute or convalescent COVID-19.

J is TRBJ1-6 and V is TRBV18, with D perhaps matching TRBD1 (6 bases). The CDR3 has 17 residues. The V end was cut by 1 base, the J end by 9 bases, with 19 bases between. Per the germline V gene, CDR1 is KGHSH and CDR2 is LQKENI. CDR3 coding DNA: TGTGCCAGCTCACCACTTCGGGACACAAGCTTGGGTTCACCCCTCCACTTT. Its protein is CASSPLRDTSLGSPLHF.

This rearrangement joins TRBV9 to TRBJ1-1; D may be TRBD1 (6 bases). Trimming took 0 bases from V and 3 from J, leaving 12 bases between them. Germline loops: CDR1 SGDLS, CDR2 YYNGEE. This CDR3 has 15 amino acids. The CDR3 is CASSVDGGMDTEAFF. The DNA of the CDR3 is TGTGCCAGCAGCGTAGATGGGGGCATGGACACTGAAGCTTTCTTT.

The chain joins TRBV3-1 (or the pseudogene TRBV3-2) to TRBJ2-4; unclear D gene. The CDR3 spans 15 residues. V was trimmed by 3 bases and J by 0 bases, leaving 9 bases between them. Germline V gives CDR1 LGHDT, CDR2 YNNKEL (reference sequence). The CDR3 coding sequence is TGTGCCAGCAGCCAGAACTCGATAGCCAAAAACATTCAGTACTTC. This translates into CASSQNSIAKNIQYF.

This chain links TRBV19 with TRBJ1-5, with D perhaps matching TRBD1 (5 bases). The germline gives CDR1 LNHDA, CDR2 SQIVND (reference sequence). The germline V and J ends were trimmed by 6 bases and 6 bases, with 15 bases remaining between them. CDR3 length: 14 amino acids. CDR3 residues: CASSQGLHGQPQHF. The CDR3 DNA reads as TGTGCCAGTAGCCAGGGACTCCACGGTCAGCCCCAGCATTTT.

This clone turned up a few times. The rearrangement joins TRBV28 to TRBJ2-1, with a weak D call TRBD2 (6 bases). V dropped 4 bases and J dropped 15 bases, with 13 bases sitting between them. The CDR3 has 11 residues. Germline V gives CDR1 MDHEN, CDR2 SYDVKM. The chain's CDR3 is CASSSGRRGFF. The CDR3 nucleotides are TGTGCCAGCAGTTCGGGCCGGAGGGGGTTCTTC.

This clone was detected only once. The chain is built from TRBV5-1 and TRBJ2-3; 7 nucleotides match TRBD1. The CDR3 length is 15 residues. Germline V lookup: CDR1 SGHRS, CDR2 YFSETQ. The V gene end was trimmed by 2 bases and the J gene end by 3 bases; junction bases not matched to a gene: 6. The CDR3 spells CASSFEGAKTDTQYF. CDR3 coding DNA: TGCGCCAGCAGCTTCGAGGGGGCTAAGACAGATACGCAGTATTTT.

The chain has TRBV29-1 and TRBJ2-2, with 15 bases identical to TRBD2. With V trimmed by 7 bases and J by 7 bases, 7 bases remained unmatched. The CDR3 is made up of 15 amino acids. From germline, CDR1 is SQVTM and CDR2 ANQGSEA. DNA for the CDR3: TGCAGCGCTACGGGACTAGCGGGAGGACGCGGGGAGCTGTTTTTT. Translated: CSATGLAGGRGELFF.

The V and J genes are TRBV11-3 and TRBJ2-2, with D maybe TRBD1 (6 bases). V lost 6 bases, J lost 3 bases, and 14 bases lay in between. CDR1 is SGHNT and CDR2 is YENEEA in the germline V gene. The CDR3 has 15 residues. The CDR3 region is CASSPGVSDTGELFF. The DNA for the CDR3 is TGTGCCAGCAGTCCAGGGGTGTCCGACACCGGGGAGCTGTTTTTT. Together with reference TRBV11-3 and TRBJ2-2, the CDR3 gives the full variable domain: EAGVVQSPRYKIIEKKQPVAFWCNPISGHNTLYWYLQNLGQGPELLIRYENEEAVDDSQLPKDRFSAERLKGVDSTLKIQPAELGDSAVYLCASSPGVSDTGELFFGEGSRLTVL.

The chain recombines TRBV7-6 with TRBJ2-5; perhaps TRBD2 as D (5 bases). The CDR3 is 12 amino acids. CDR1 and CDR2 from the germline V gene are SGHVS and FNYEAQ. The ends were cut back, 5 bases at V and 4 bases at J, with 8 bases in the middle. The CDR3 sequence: CASSLAGETQYF. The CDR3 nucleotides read TGTGCCAGCAGCCTGGCGGGAGAGACCCAGTACTTC.

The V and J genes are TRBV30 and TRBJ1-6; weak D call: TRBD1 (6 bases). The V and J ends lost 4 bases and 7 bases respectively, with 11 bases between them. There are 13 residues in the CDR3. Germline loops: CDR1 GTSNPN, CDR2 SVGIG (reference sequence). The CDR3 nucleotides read TGTGCCTGGACTCCTACAGGGAATTCACCCCTCCACTTT. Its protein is CAWTPTGNSPLHF.